The source of this T cell receptor beta chain is a study of blood T cell repertoires in COVID-19. Study-level information: There were acute and convalescent COVID-19 samples, and they came from the United States, Italy and Spain. Sample material is recorded as cDNA or gDNA derived from T cells, B-cell-depleted T cells, or PBMCs.

As handled by the study authors: Reference gene primer amplification gave nucleated cell count estimates. Sequenced by immunoSEQ multiplex PCR; TCRdb stores in-frame clones only, minus some. Clone size and the V and J calls come from that table; the DNA yielded D and trimming. Of some 210,000 clones in the sample, around 90% were seen once. Germline V CDR1 and CDR2: SGHRS, YFSETQ. The CDR3 covers 15 residues. Trimming stripped 2 bases from V and 9 bases from J, with 15 bases between. The clonotype originates from a man aged 25-45 years with acute or convalescent COVID-19. J is TRBJ1-6 and V is TRBV5-1; D gene ambiguous. Input material: peripheral blood. CDR3 nucleotides: TGCGCCAGCAGCTTAGGCAGGACTATGGGTTCACCCCTCCACTTT. This gives the protein CASSLGRTMGSPLHF.